The rows below give T cell receptor beta chains drawn from one sample of a study of cytomegalovirus exposure and HLA in healthy donors. TCRdb keeps only in-frame clones here, not all; method: immunoSEQ multiplex PCR. The data hold about 140,000 clones, with approximately 86% observed a single time. Sequenced material: PBMCs. Receptors originate from a woman younger than 30 in good health and CMV-seropositive. CDR3s include the opening cysteine and the closing phenylalanine or tryptophan. The order of the fields is D gene, V gene, J gene, CDR3 length, clone size, CDR3 DNA, CDR3 protein. The D gene is left open where the match is weak. Clone size appears in some rows only: once, few, many, or a class for an expanded clone.

D: TRBD2; V: TRBV15; J: TRBJ2-1; length: 15; size: -; DNA: TGTGCCACCAGCAGACGAGCGGGAACTGGAAATGAGCAGTTCTTC; CDR3: CATSRRAGTGNEQFF
D: -; V: TRBV5-1; J: TRBJ2-1; length: 14; size: -; DNA: TGCGCCAGCAGACAGGAGCTTGGGTGGAATGAGCAGTTCTTC; CDR3: CASRQELGWNEQFF
D: -; V: TRBV10-3; J: TRBJ1-3; length: 15; size: -; DNA: TGTGCCATCAGCGAGAGACAGGTCTCTGGAAACACCATATATTTT; CDR3: CAISERQVSGNTIYF
D: TRBD1; V: TRBV19; J: TRBJ1-5; length: 17; size: -; DNA: TGTGCCAGTAAGTCGACCGGACAGGGGAATGTTGGTCAGCCCCAGCATTTT; CDR3: CASKSTGQGNVGQPQHF
D: TRBD1; V: TRBV7-6; J: TRBJ1-5; length: 14; size: -; DNA: TGTGCCAGCAGCCCCCGACAGGGCGAACAGCCCCAGCATTTT; CDR3: CASSPRQGEQPQHF
D: -; V: TRBV9; J: TRBJ2-1; length: 15; size: -; DNA: TGTGCCAGCAGCTCCCGGGACTTCTCCTACAATGAGCAGTTCTTC; CDR3: CASSSRDFSYNEQFF
D: -; V: TRBV6-5; J: TRBJ2-1; length: 13; size: once; DNA: TGTGCCAGCAGTTACCTTGGGAGAGGTGAGCAGTTCTTC; CDR3: CASSYLGRGEQFF
D: TRBD1; V: TRBV9; J: TRBJ2-1; length: 14; size: -; DNA: TGTGCCAGCAGCGTAGTAGGGGACAGTTGGGTAAAGTTCTTC; CDR3: CASSVVGDSWVKFF
D: TRBD1; V: TRBV5-4; J: TRBJ2-7; length: 15; size: few; DNA: TGTGCCAGCAGCTTGGTAGCAGGGGGCCGGAACGAGCAGTACTTC; CDR3: CASSLVAGGRNEQYF
D: -; V: TRBV4-3; J: TRBJ2-3; length: 17; size: -; DNA: TGCGCCAGCAGCCGGGGCAGGGGAGATAGGTGGACAGATACGCAGTATTTT; CDR3: CASSRGRGDRWTDTQYF
D: TRBD1; V: TRBV4-1; J: TRBJ2-1; length: 15; size: -; DNA: TGCGCCAGCAGCCAAGATCGGACAGGGGTTGGTGAGCAGTTCTTC; CDR3: CASSQDRTGVGEQFF
D: TRBD1; V: TRBV6-1; J: TRBJ1-1; length: 18; size: once; DNA: TGTGCCAGCAGTGAAGCGTCCAGGGGGCGAGGGGTCCCCACTGAAGCTTTCTTT; CDR3: CASSEASRGRGVPTEAFF
D: -; V: TRBV28; J: TRBJ1-5; length: 15; size: -; DNA: TGTGCCAGCAGTTTCCGGGGTCTGGGCAATCAGCCCCAGCATTTT; CDR3: CASSFRGLGNQPQHF
D: TRBD2; V: TRBV6-5; J: TRBJ2-7; length: 15; size: -; DNA: TGTGCCAGCAGGGGTACTAGCGGGGGGACCTACGAGCAGTACTTC; CDR3: CASRGTSGGTYEQYF
D: TRBD1; V: TRBV7-9; J: TRBJ1-2; length: 15; size: few; DNA: TGTGCCAGCAGCCCGGGACAGGGGCTTAACTATGGCTACACCTTC; CDR3: CASSPGQGLNYGYTF
D: TRBD1; V: TRBV5-4; J: TRBJ1-2; length: 14; size: -; DNA: TGTGCCAGCAGCGGACCGGGACAGGACTATGGCTACACCTTC; CDR3: CASSGPGQDYGYTF
D: TRBD2; V: TRBV11-2; J: TRBJ2-1; length: 13; size: -; DNA: TGTGCCAGCAGCCCGAGCGGGGGCCATGAGCAGTTCTTC; CDR3: CASSPSGGHEQFF
D: -; V: TRBV27; J: TRBJ1-4; length: 15; size: -; DNA: TGTGCCAGCAGTCCAATAGGGGGGGCGCGTGAAAAACTGTTTTTT; CDR3: CASSPIGGAREKLFF
D: -; V: TRBV11-2; J: TRBJ2-2; length: 13; size: -; DNA: TGTGCCAGCAGCTTTTCGGGGGCCGGGGAGCTGTTTTTT; CDR3: CASSFSGAGELFF
D: TRBD2; V: TRBV7-2; J: TRBJ2-5; length: 15; size: -; DNA: TGTGCCAGCAGCTTGAAGCTAGCGGGGGGGGAGACCCAGTACTTC; CDR3: CASSLKLAGGETQYF
D: -; V: TRBV11-2; J: TRBJ2-7; length: 14; size: -; DNA: TGTGCCAGCAGCTTAGGAGGAGGTCCCTACGAGCAGTACTTC; CDR3: CASSLGGGPYEQYF
D: -; V: TRBV20-1; J: TRBJ1-2; length: 11; size: -; DNA: TGCAGTGCTACCCAGGCCTATGGCTACACCTTC; CDR3: CSATQAYGYTF
D: TRBD1; V: TRBV7-2; J: TRBJ2-3; length: 15; size: few; DNA: TGTGCCAGCAGCCTCGGGACAGGGTACACAGATACGCAGTATTTT; CDR3: CASSLGTGYTDTQYF
D: -; V: TRBV11-2; J: TRBJ1-4; length: 16; size: -; DNA: TGTGCCAGCAGCATATCTTATGGGGCAGGGGATGAAAAACTGTTTTTT; CDR3: CASSISYGAGDEKLFF
D: -; V: TRBV4-3; J: TRBJ2-5; length: 14; size: few; DNA: TGCGCCAGCAGCCAAGACCTAGCGCGGGAGACCCAGTACTTC; CDR3: CASSQDLARETQYF
D: TRBD2; V: TRBV28; J: TRBJ2-3; length: 16; size: -; DNA: TGTGCCAGCAGTTTACCTAGCGGAGGGGGCACAGATACGCAGTATTTT; CDR3: CASSLPSGGGTDTQYF
D: TRBD2; V: TRBV19; J: TRBJ2-3; length: 18; size: -; DNA: TGTGCCAGTAGTCCTCGGGTGAGTGGACTAGGGCTCACAGATACGCAGTATTTT; CDR3: CASSPRVSGLGLTDTQYF
D: -; V: TRBV10-3; J: TRBJ1-1; length: 12; size: once; DNA: TGTGCCATCAGTGAGTCACCCGGGGAAGCTTTCTTT; CDR3: CAISESPGEAFF
D: -; V: TRBV7-9; J: TRBJ1-2; length: 15; size: -; DNA: TGTGCCAGCAGCTTAGACAGGACCTTAGATTATGGCTACACCTTC; CDR3: CASSLDRTLDYGYTF
D: -; V: TRBV19; J: TRBJ1-1; length: 12; size: -; DNA: TGTGCCAGTACGCGGGGTTTTACTGAAGCTTTCTTT; CDR3: CASTRGFTEAFF
D: -; V: TRBV7-9; J: TRBJ1-5; length: 14; size: -; DNA: TGTGCCAGCAGCCCCTCGGGAGGGATTCAGCCCCAGCATTTT; CDR3: CASSPSGGIQPQHF
D: TRBD1; V: TRBV4-2; J: TRBJ1-4; length: 14; size: -; DNA: TGTGCCAGCAGCCAAGGGACAGGGGGGGAAAAACTGTTTTTT; CDR3: CASSQGTGGEKLFF
D: -; V: TRBV5-1; J: TRBJ1-5; length: 15; size: -; DNA: TGCGCCAGCAGCCAGGACTCCGGTAGCAATCAGCCCCAGCATTTT; CDR3: CASSQDSGSNQPQHF
D: -; V: TRBV6-1; J: TRBJ1-5; length: 17; size: few; DNA: TGTGCCAGCAGTGGATTACCGGGACACCCGAGCAATCAGCCCCAGCATTTT; CDR3: CASSGLPGHPSNQPQHF
D: TRBD1; V: TRBV5-8; J: TRBJ2-7; length: 15; size: -; DNA: TGTGCCAGCAGCTTGCCCGGGACAGGGTATCACGAGCAGTACTTC; CDR3: CASSLPGTGYHEQYF
D: -; V: TRBV7-6; J: TRBJ1-4; length: 18; size: -; DNA: TGTGCCAGCAGCTTAGAGGCAGGGTGGGGGGCTGCTAGCGGAAAACTGTTTTTT; CDR3: CASSLEAGWGAASGKLFF
D: TRBD1; V: TRBV28; J: TRBJ1-2; length: 14; size: once; DNA: TGTGCCAGCAGTTTATCCGGGACAGGGTATGGCTACACCTTC; CDR3: CASSLSGTGYGYTF
D: -; V: TRBV10-3; J: TRBJ2-5; length: 17; size: -; DNA: TGTGCCATCAGTGAGTCAGGGAGGGGCAGGGGCCCAGAGACCCAGTACTTC; CDR3: CAISESGRGRGPETQYF
D: TRBD2; V: TRBV4-2; J: TRBJ2-7; length: 18; size: once; DNA: TGTGCCAGCAGCAAATCCGGGACTAGCGGGGGGCCCTACTACGAGCAGTACTTC; CDR3: CASSKSGTSGGPYYEQYF
D: TRBD1; V: TRBV10-3; J: TRBJ2-7; length: 14; size: -; DNA: TGTGCCATCAGTGAACAGGGGATGGAAAACGAGCAGTACTTC; CDR3: CAISEQGMENEQYF
D: TRBD2; V: TRBV5-5; J: TRBJ2-7; length: 16; size: -; DNA: TGTGCCAGCAGCTCCCGGGGAGTAGCGGGATCCTACGAGCAGTACTTC; CDR3: CASSSRGVAGSYEQYF
D: -; V: TRBV30; J: TRBJ1-3; length: 12; size: -; DNA: TGTGCCTGGCAGGGATCTGGAAACACCATATATTTT; CDR3: CAWQGSGNTIYF
D: -; V: TRBV4-2; J: TRBJ1-1; length: 14; size: -; DNA: TGTGCCAGCAGCCGGGGGGTCATGAACACTGAAGCTTTCTTT; CDR3: CASSRGVMNTEAFF
D: TRBD1; V: TRBV7-8; J: TRBJ2-5; length: 14; size: -; DNA: TGTGCCAGCAGCCAAGGGACAGTTCAAGAGACCCAGTACTTC; CDR3: CASSQGTVQETQYF
D: -; V: TRBV5-1; J: TRBJ2-7; length: 14; size: -; DNA: TGCGCCAGCAGCTTGATTGCAGGGGCCAACGAGCAGTACTTC; CDR3: CASSLIAGANEQYF
D: -; V: TRBV2; J: TRBJ2-7; length: 15; size: -; DNA: TGTGCCAGCAACGACCGGGACACCAGCGCCTACGAGCAGTACTTC; CDR3: CASNDRDTSAYEQYF
D: TRBD1; V: TRBV7-2; J: TRBJ1-6; length: 15; size: -; DNA: TGTGCCAGCAGCTGGGGACAGCCTGAGAATTCACCCCTCCACTTT; CDR3: CASSWGQPENSPLHF
D: TRBD2; V: TRBV25-1; J: TRBJ2-3; length: 16; size: -; DNA: TGTGCCAGCAGTGAAATAGCGGGGGGCCCCACAGATACGCAGTATTTT; CDR3: CASSEIAGGPTDTQYF
D: -; V: TRBV18; J: TRBJ2-5; length: 13; size: -; DNA: TGTGCCAGCTCACAGGGGTACCAAGAGACCCAGTACTTC; CDR3: CASSQGYQETQYF
D: TRBD1; V: TRBV9; J: TRBJ2-3; length: 15; size: once; DNA: TGTGCCAGCAGCGCCAGGGGGTACGGCACAGATACGCAGTATTTT; CDR3: CASSARGYGTDTQYF
D: TRBD1; V: TRBV18; J: TRBJ1-5; length: 15; size: -; DNA: TGTGCCAGCTCACTTGGGACAGGGGCAAATCAGCCCCAGCATTTT; CDR3: CASSLGTGANQPQHF
D: TRBD2; V: TRBV28; J: TRBJ2-7; length: 21; size: -; DNA: TGTGCCAGCAGTTTAAATCTTAGGGAGCTAGCGGGAGGGCTGAGCTCCTACGAGCAGTACTTC; CDR3: CASSLNLRELAGGLSSYEQYF
D: TRBD1; V: TRBV5-4; J: TRBJ1-4; length: 15; size: once; DNA: TGTGCCAGCAGCTTGAAGGGACAGGGGGGAGAAAAACTGTTTTTT; CDR3: CASSLKGQGGEKLFF
D: TRBD2; V: TRBV5-1; J: TRBJ2-1; length: 16; size: -; DNA: TGCGCCAGCAGCTGGGGACTTGCGGGAGGGGACAATGAGCAGTTCTTC; CDR3: CASSWGLAGGDNEQFF
D: TRBD1; V: TRBV5-8; J: TRBJ1-3; length: 16; size: -; DNA: TGTGCCAGCAGCTTGTATGAGACAGGGGGTGGAAACACCATATATTTT; CDR3: CASSLYETGGGNTIYF
D: TRBD2; V: TRBV5-1; J: TRBJ2-1; length: 16; size: -; DNA: TGCGCCAGCAGCCCAAAACTAGCGCCACAGCCCAATGAGCAGTTCTTC; CDR3: CASSPKLAPQPNEQFF
D: -; V: TRBV6-8; J: TRBJ1-1; length: 14; size: -; DNA: TGTGCCAGCAGTTTCTGGCAACCGAACACTGAAGCTTTCTTT; CDR3: CASSFWQPNTEAFF
D: TRBD1; V: TRBV15; J: TRBJ1-2; length: 17; size: -; DNA: TGTGCCACCAGCAGAGAAAGGGGGCCACTATCTAACTATGGCTACACCTTC; CDR3: CATSRERGPLSNYGYTF
D: TRBD1; V: TRBV7-6; J: TRBJ2-5; length: 14; size: once; DNA: TGTGCCAGCAGCCCTCAGGGGGTTGGGGAGACCCAGTACTTC; CDR3: CASSPQGVGETQYF
D: -; V: TRBV30; J: TRBJ1-5; length: 17; size: -; DNA: TGTGCCTGGAGTGTACGGGGGTTCGGGTATAGCAATCAGCCCCAGCATTTT; CDR3: CAWSVRGFGYSNQPQHF